This passage covers 18 T cell receptor beta chains from one sample sequenced in a study of shared clonotypes between healthy human individuals. Method: immunoSEQ multiplex PCR; TCRdb's copy keeps in-frame clones and lacks some. The sample carries about 990,000 clones, more than 75% recorded once. Sequences were obtained from memory CD4+ T cells from PBMCs. Subset denoted: CD45RA-negative fraction. The receptors here all came from a man younger than 30 in good health. Some clones in this sample may be carry-over from other donors' samples.

The chain uses TRBV28 and TRBJ1-1, with 7 nucleotides matching TRBD1. The CDR3 sequence is 15 residues long. Germline V gene lookup returns CDR1 MDHEN and CDR2 SYDVKM. The junction had 13 bases not matched to a gene; V was cut back by 4 bases and J by 8 bases. The CDR3 here is CASSSPRTGQLEAFF. The CDR3 DNA reads as TGTGCCAGCAGTTCCCCTAGGACAGGACAGCTCGAAGCTTTCTTT. The full variable domain, its missing parts supplied by reference TRBV28 and TRBJ1-1, is DVKVTQSSRYLVKRTGEKVFLECVQDMDHENMFWYRQDPGLGLRLIYFSYDVKMKEKGDIPEGYSVSREKKERFSLILESASTNQTSMYLCASSSPRTGQLEAFFGQGTRLTVV.

This chain connects TRBV7-2 to TRBJ2-5, with TRBD2 identical over 8 bases. The CDR3 is made up of 16 amino acids. The germline V gene encodes CDR1 SGHTA and CDR2 FQGNSA. Unmatched junction bases numbered 9, after V lost 5 bases and J lost 1 base. CDR3 sequence reads: CASSPERLAFQETQYF. The DNA of the CDR3 is TGTGCCAGCAGCCCTGAACGACTAGCGTTCCAAGAGACCCAGTACTTC.

The table lists this clone with many counts. The chain carries TRBV9 and TRBJ2-3; D unclear. The CDR3 totals 14 residues. V was shortened by 4 bases and J by 4 bases, with 13 bases between the two germline ends. Germline assignment: CDR1 SGDLS and CDR2 YYNGEE. CDR3 in DNA: TGTGCCAGCAGCTATCAGGTGGGCGCAGATACGCAGTATTTT. It encodes CASSYQVGADTQYF.

This sequence joins TRBV6-6 and TRBJ1-2; the match to TRBD1 covers 8 bases. The CDR3 extends over 13 amino acids. The ends lost 6 bases at V and 5 bases at J; junction bases unmatched: 5. In germline, CDR1 is MNHNY, CDR2 SVGAGI (reference sequence). The chain's CDR3 is CASRKDRDYGYTF. For the CDR3, the DNA is TGTGCCAGCAGAAAGGACAGGGATTATGGCTACACCTTC.

To note about this clone: The sample holds other DNA sequences that translate to the same CDR3. The DNA for the CDR3 is TGCGCCAGCAGCCCTAGACAAGGGAGAGGTGAAAAACTGTTTTTT. Protein product: CASSPRQGRGEKLFF. The rearrangement links TRBV5-1 to TRBJ1-4; D remains unclear. Germline V gives CDR1 SGHRS, CDR2 YFSETQ. Between the trimmed V and J ends, which lost 4 bases and 7 bases, there was a span of 17 bases. The CDR3 contains 15 residues.

As concerns this clone: This sample includes further DNA sequences coding for the same CDR3. The rearrangement joins TRBV5-6 to TRBJ2-7; unclear D gene. V was trimmed by 0 bases and J by 4 bases, leaving 5 bases between them. The CDR3 is 12 residues long. CDR1 is SGHDT and CDR2 is YYEEEE in the germline V gene. The CDR3 sequence: CASSLGQYEQYF. The CDR3, as DNA: TGTGCCAGCAGCTTGGGTCAGTACGAGCAGTACTTC.

The gene calls are TRBV2 and TRBJ2-1; D gene uncertain. CDR3 size: 14 residues. V lost 3 bases and J 0 bases, leaving 6 bases between the germline ends. Germline-derived CDR1 and CDR2 are SNHLY and FYNNEI. The CDR3: CASSEVSSYNEQFF. The CDR3 DNA sequence: TGTGCCAGCAGTGAGGTGTCCTCCTACAATGAGCAGTTCTTC.

The rearrangement links TRBV5-1 to TRBJ1-2; tentative D call: TRBD1 (5 bases). Trimming took 3 bases from V and 2 from J, leaving 11 bases between them. Looked up from germline, CDR1 is SGHRS and CDR2 is YFSETQ. CDR3 size: 14 residues. CDR3 coding DNA: TGCGCCAGCAGCTCTCCTCAGGGAAACTATGGCTACACCTTC. Protein sequence: CASSSPQGNYGYTF.

CDR3 loop: CASSQEVGGSKYEQYF. The CDR3 DNA sequence: TGTGCCAGCAGCCAAGAGGTCGGCGGGAGTAAGTACGAGCAGTACTTC. The V call is TRBV4-2, the J call TRBJ2-7; 7 bases are shared with TRBD2. The CDR3 contains 16 residues. CDR1 is LGHNA, CDR2 YNFKEQ, per germline. J was trimmed by 4 bases and V by 0 bases; bases with no gene match: 9.

This chain joins TRBV6-5 and TRBJ1-5, with a tentative D call TRBD1 (6 bases). Per germline, CDR1 MNHEY and CDR2 SVGAGI. The CDR3 totals 16 residues. The V gene lost 4 bases and the J gene lost 5 bases, with 18 bases spanning the gap. CDR3 protein: CASSSQGWGADQPQHF. The CDR3 bases are TGTGCCAGCAGTTCCCAGGGTTGGGGGGCGGATCAGCCCCAGCATTTT.

This clone has ten or more counts. This chain links TRBV30 with TRBJ1-2, with D maybe TRBD1 (5 bases). Trimming took off 0 bases at V and 5 bases at J, with 10 bases between the two ends. Per the germline V gene, CDR1 is GTSNPN and CDR2 is SVGIG (reference sequence). CDR3 size: 13 residues. The chain's CDR3 is CAWSVGHLYGYTF. CDR3 DNA: TGTGCCTGGAGTGTAGGACATTTGTATGGCTACACCTTC.

The chain employs TRBV5-1 and TRBJ2-7; D unclear. Trimming left V 6 bases short and J 2 bases short, with 15 bases between. Germline V gene data show CDR1 as SGHRS and CDR2 as YFSETQ. The CDR3 consists of 14 residues. The CDR3 DNA reads TGCGCCAGCAAGCCGCAGCGAGGACCCTACGAGCAGTACTTC. As protein: CASKPQRGPYEQYF.

The V call is TRBV7-6, the J call TRBJ2-5; D perhaps matches TRBD1 (5 bases). Per germline, CDR1 SGHVS and CDR2 FNYEAQ. Between the trimmed V and J ends, which lost 8 bases and 2 bases, there was a span of 9 bases. The CDR3 loop spans 12 amino acids. CDR3 protein: CASGRQQETQYF. As DNA, the CDR3 is TGTGCCAGCGGCCGACAGCAAGAGACCCAGTACTTC.

This chain joins TRBV14 and TRBJ2-1, with TRBD2 matching over 8 bases. V shed 6 bases, J shed 0 bases, and the junction held 4 bases outside the gene matches. The CDR3 is 15 residues long. The V gene's germline CDR1 is SGHDN and CDR2 FVKESK. Here the CDR3 reads CASRLTSGSYNEQFF. The CDR3 region has the DNA TGTGCCAGCAGGCTAACTAGCGGCTCCTACAATGAGCAGTTCTTC. The full variable domain, completed using reference TRBV14 and TRBJ2-1, is EAGVTQFPSHSVIEKGQTVTLRCDPISGHDNLYWYRRVMGKEIKFLLHFVKESKQDESGMPNNRFLAERTGGTYSTLKVQPAELEDSGVYFCASRLTSGSYNEQFFGPGTRLTVL.

The rearrangement links TRBV7-9 to TRBJ2-1; possible D gene TRBD1, 6 bases. The V gene's germline CDR1 is SEHNR and CDR2 FQNEAQ (reference sequence). V was trimmed by 5 bases and J by 10 bases, leaving 9 bases between them. The CDR3 consists of 11 residues. CDR3 in amino acids: CASSLGTEQFF. DNA of the CDR3: TGTGCCAGCAGCCTCGGGACAGAGCAGTTCTTC.

This chain uses TRBV5-6 with TRBJ1-2, with TRBD1 identical over 9 bases. CDR1 and CDR2 from the germline V gene are SGHDT and YYEEEE. This CDR3 contains 14 residues. Germline trimming cut 3 bases from V and 3 bases from J; bases unmatched to any gene: 3. DNA for the CDR3: TGTGCCAGCAGCTCCCGGGACAGGGACTATGGCTACACCTTC. Translated, it gives CASSSRDRDYGYTF.

The chain couples TRBV2 to TRBJ2-3; tentatively, D is TRBD2 (6 bases). The germline V gene encodes CDR1 SNHLY and CDR2 FYNNEI. V lost 1 base and J 5 bases, leaving 19 bases between the germline ends. The CDR3 loop spans 17 amino acids. CDR3: CASSEVGAGLGRDTQYF. As DNA, the CDR3 is TGTGCCAGCAGTGAAGTAGGGGCGGGACTCGGGAGAGATACGCAGTATTTT.

The V call is TRBV28, the J call TRBJ2-7; maybe TRBD1 (7 bases). This CDR3 comprises 15 residues. The V end lost 6 bases, the J end lost 1 base, and 16 bases lay between the germline ends. The V gene's germline CDR1 is MDHEN and CDR2 SYDVKM. The CDR3 sequence: CASSLGGQLSYEQYF. The CDR3 DNA is TGTGCCAGCAGCCTCGGGGGACAGTTATCCTACGAGCAGTACTTC.